The 30 T cell receptor beta chains listed next were all sequenced from one sample in a study of PD-1 blockade in classical Hodgkin lymphoma. Assay: immunoSEQ multiplex PCR; the TCRdb copy retains only in-frame clones and omits some. The sample has around 50,000 clones, almost 90% seen once. The time point was: cycle 4 day 1 (C4D1), after less than 7 weeks of nivolumab. Every patient experienced relapse after autologous stem cell transplantation, and brentuximab vedotin exposure varied. The sample was peripheral blood mononuclear cells (PBMCs), taken before the fourth cycle of nivolumab. The receptors originated from a human donor with classical Hodgkin lymphoma.

This sequence joins TRBV18 and TRBJ1-5; perhaps TRBD1 as D (5 bases). The CDR3 sequence is 15 residues long. From germline, CDR1 is KGHSH and CDR2 LQKENI. V was shortened by 4 bases and J by 3 bases, with 13 bases between the two germline ends. The CDR3 region is CASSLYGQDNQPQHF. For the CDR3, the DNA is TGTGCCAGCTCACTTTATGGACAAGACAATCAGCCCCAGCATTTT.

The chain joins TRBV10-3 to TRBJ1-1; TRBD1 matches 7 bases. Losses at the gene ends were 5 bases for V and 5 bases for J; bases not matched to a gene: 8. Per the germline V gene, CDR1 is ENHRY and CDR2 is SYGVKD. CDR3 length: 14 residues. CDR3 region: CAISQTGFGTEAFF. CDR3 nucleotide sequence: TGTGCCATCAGTCAGACAGGGTTTGGGACTGAAGCTTTCTTT.

This clone showed up just once. The CDR3: CASSDRTTNEKLFF. CDR3 nucleotides: TGCGCCAGCAGCGACAGAACAACTAATGAAAAACTGTTTTTT. The J gene is TRBJ1-4, the V gene TRBV5-1; D is possibly TRBD1 (5 bases). With 4 bases removed from V and 0 bases from J, the gap between germline ends came to 7 bases. This CDR3 comprises 14 residues. In germline, CDR1 is SGHRS, CDR2 YFSETQ.

J is TRBJ1-1 and V is TRBV4-1; D may be TRBD1 (6 bases). Trimming took 3 bases from V and 3 from J, leaving 14 bases between them. In germline, CDR1 is MGHRA, CDR2 YSYEKL. This CDR3 contains 15 residues. CDR3 residues: CASSHEGDAYTEAFF. In DNA, the CDR3 is TGCGCCAGCAGCCACGAGGGGGACGCCTACACTGAAGCTTTCTTT.

The rearrangement uses TRBV6-5 and TRBJ2-1; no firm D call. Germline V gene sequence: CDR1 MNHEY, CDR2 SVGAGI. The V end was cut by 2 bases, the J end by 6 bases, with 17 bases between. The CDR3 has 16 residues. The CDR3 is CASSYDFWTQGNEQFF. The DNA for the CDR3 is TGTGCCAGCAGTTACGATTTCTGGACCCAAGGCAATGAGCAGTTCTTC.

This chain connects TRBV14 to TRBJ2-7, with TRBD2 matching over 10 bases. The V gene end was trimmed by 6 bases and the J gene end by 3 bases; junction bases not matched to a gene: 8. From germline, CDR1 is SGHDN and CDR2 FVKESK. This CDR3 region has 15 residues. In DNA, the CDR3 is TGTGCCAGCAGTCGAAGGCTAGCGGGAGTCTACGAGCAGTACTTC. Translated: CASSRRLAGVYEQYF.

This clone was observed a handful of times. The chain links TRBV6-1 to TRBJ2-1, with 9 bases aligning to TRBD2. The V gene end was trimmed by 4 bases and the J gene end by 8 bases; junction bases not matched to a gene: 6. Germline CDR1 is MNHNS and CDR2 is SASEGT. CDR3 length: 14 residues. The chain's CDR3 is CASSALAGSYEQFF. The CDR3 nucleotides read TGTGCCAGCAGTGCTCTAGCGGGGAGTTATGAGCAGTTCTTC.

The chain employs TRBV28 and TRBJ1-4; 9 bases agree with TRBD1. The CDR3 sequence is 14 residues long. With 6 bases clipped from V and 5 bases from J, the junction kept 4 bases outside the gene matches. CDR1 is MDHEN and CDR2 is SYDVKM in the germline V gene. CDR3 amino acids: CASSGQGTNEKLFF. The CDR3, as DNA: TGTGCCAGCAGCGGACAGGGGACAAATGAAAAACTGTTTTTT.

The V gene is TRBV7-3, the J gene TRBJ1-2; TRBD1 matches 9 bases. V gave up 4 bases and J gave up 6 bases; unmatched junction bases: 6. This CDR3 contains 14 residues. Germline V gives CDR1 SGHTA, CDR2 FQGTGA. Written as DNA, the CDR3 is TGTGCCAGCAGCTCAACAGGGGGCGCGAATGGCTACACCTTC. This translates into CASSSTGGANGYTF.

This chain links TRBV9 with TRBJ1-5; D is undetermined. This CDR3 has 13 amino acids. Germline values: CDR1 SGDLS, CDR2 YYNGEE. Trimming cost V 7 bases and J 7 bases, with 15 bases left between them. The CDR3 coding sequence is TGTGCCAGCTCGCAAGGTCTTCTCCAGCCCCAGCATTTT. Translation: CASSQGLLQPQHF.

The rearrangement links TRBV6-5 to TRBJ2-3; TRBD1 matches 7 bases. With 0 bases clipped from V and 2 bases from J, the junction kept 5 bases outside the gene matches. Germline CDR1 MNHEY, CDR2 SVGAGI. CDR3 length: 16 amino acids. The CDR3 spells CASSYSEGALTDTQYF. In DNA form, the CDR3 reads TGTGCCAGCAGTTACTCCGAGGGGGCCCTCACAGATACGCAGTATTTT.

This clone was recorded only once. V and J are TRBV5-1 and TRBJ2-3; possibly TRBD1 for D (6 bases). The V gene lost 3 bases and the J gene lost 4 bases, with 6 bases spanning the gap. The CDR3 covers 12 residues. The germline CDR1 and CDR2 sequences are SGHRS and YFSETQ. The CDR3 DNA reads as TGCGCCAGCAGCTGGGGGCCAGATACGCAGTATTTT. Amino acid sequence: CASSWGPDTQYF.

The rearrangement links TRBV6-4 to TRBJ2-4; TRBD1 matches 9 bases. The CDR3 sequence is 15 residues long. With 4 bases clipped from V and 6 bases from J, the junction kept 7 bases outside the gene matches. Germline values: CDR1 MRHNA, CDR2 SNTAGT. CDR3 bases: TGTGCCAGCAGTGCAATACCGGGACAGGGAAACATTCAGTACTTC. Its protein product is CASSAIPGQGNIQYF.

The V gene is TRBV19, the J gene TRBJ2-5; D not resolved. From germline, CDR1 is LNHDA and CDR2 SQIVND (reference sequence). V was trimmed by 2 bases and J by 5 bases, leaving 12 bases between them. This CDR3 spans 14 amino acids. The CDR3 reads CASSIPGVMETQYF. The CDR3 DNA is TGTGCCAGTAGTATACCTGGAGTGATGGAGACCCAGTACTTC.

The gene calls are TRBV2 and TRBJ1-5, with D perhaps TRBD1 (6 bases). Germline V gene sequence: CDR1 SNHLY, CDR2 FYNNEI. Trimming stripped 4 bases from V and 0 bases from J, with 10 bases between. The CDR3 runs to 15 residues. In DNA, the CDR3 is TGTGCCAGCAGTGTTTGGGGGCATAGCAATCAGCCCCAGCATTTT. Translation: CASSVWGHSNQPQHF. Using reference TRBV2 and TRBJ1-5 for the parts outside the CDR3, the full variable domain is EPEVTQTPSHQVTQMGQEVILRCVPISNHLYFYWYRQILGQKVEFLVSFYNNEISEKSEIFDDQFSVERPDGSNFTLKIRSTKLEDSAMYFCASSVWGHSNQPQHFGDGTRLSIL.

This clone turned up a few times. V gene TRBV4-1 combines with J gene TRBJ1-1; D might be TRBD1 (6 bases). The V gene's germline CDR1 is MGHRA and CDR2 YSYEKL. The CDR3 spans 13 residues. The V and J ends lost 6 bases and 7 bases respectively, with 15 bases between them. The CDR3 nucleotides read TGCGCCAGCAGGCCGGGACACGGTAGTGAAGCTTTCTTT. It encodes CASRPGHGSEAFF.

The chain uses TRBV7-9 and TRBJ2-7; D is possibly TRBD1 (6 bases). Germline loops: CDR1 SEHNR, CDR2 FQNEAQ (reference sequence). The V and J ends lost 1 base and 5 bases respectively, with 12 bases between them. The CDR3 consists of 14 residues. The CDR3 here is CASSLVKGVNEQYF. The CDR3 DNA sequence: TGTGCCAGCAGCTTAGTAAAGGGGGTCAACGAGCAGTACTTC.

The V gene is TRBV6-1, the J gene TRBJ2-1; TRBD2 matches at 10 bases. The ends lost 6 bases at V and 11 bases at J; junction bases unmatched: 4. This CDR3 spans 12 amino acids. Germline loops: CDR1 MNHNS, CDR2 SASEGT. CDR3 coding DNA: TGTGCCAGCAGCGGACTAGCGGAGAAGCAGTTCTTC. Translation: CASSGLAEKQFF.

The chain recombines TRBV27 with TRBJ1-2; D is unresolved. This CDR3 has 13 residues. V was clipped by 2 bases and J by 4 bases, with 8 bases between them. Per germline, CDR1 MNHEY and CDR2 SMNVEV (reference sequence). This CDR3 is CASSLNRAYGYTF. CDR3 DNA: TGTGCCAGCAGTTTAAACCGGGCCTATGGCTACACCTTC.

V gene TRBV19 combines with J gene TRBJ1-1, with D hard to call. The CDR3 is 16 amino acids. Per the germline V gene, CDR1 is LNHDA and CDR2 is SQIVND (reference sequence). The V and J ends lost 1 base and 4 bases respectively, with 16 bases between them. CDR3 DNA: TGTGCCAGTAGTATAGGGGAGGCAGGCGGGCTCACTGAAGCTTTCTTT. Its translation: CASSIGEAGGLTEAFF.

This rearrangement joins TRBV11-3 to TRBJ1-5; maybe TRBD1 (5 bases). This CDR3 comprises 13 residues. Germline assignment: CDR1 SGHNT and CDR2 YENEEA. V lost 6 bases and J lost 6, with 12 bases in between. This CDR3 is CASSPGVRQPQHF. CDR3 nucleotides: TGTGCCAGCAGTCCGGGGGTTCGTCAGCCCCAGCATTTT.

This clone was seen a few times. The chain uses TRBV13 and TRBJ1-2; D gene ambiguous. V was shortened by 2 bases and J by 8 bases, with 9 bases between the two germline ends. Germline V gene lookup returns CDR1 PRHDT and CDR2 FYEKMQ (reference sequence). The CDR3 sequence is 12 residues long. The CDR3 spells CASSLNPPGYTF. DNA for the CDR3: TGTGCCAGCAGCTTAAATCCTCCCGGCTACACCTTC. Full variable domain (outside the CDR3, taken from reference TRBV13 and TRBJ1-2): AAGVIQSPRHLIKEKRETATLKCYPIPRHDTVYWYQQGPGQDPQFLISFYEKMQSDKGSIPDRFSAQQFSDYHSELNMSSLELGDSALYFCASSLNPPGYTFGSGTRLTVV.

The chain joins TRBV10-2 to TRBJ2-1, with D unresolved. Trimming removed 3 bases at V and 0 bases at J, with 12 bases between. The CDR3 consists of 16 residues. CDR1 WSHSY and CDR2 SAAADI come from the germline V gene. CDR3 coding DNA: TGCGCCAGCAGTGATCACTACAAAAACTCCTACAATGAGCAGTTCTTC. Its protein product is CASSDHYKNSYNEQFF.

The chain uses TRBV5-1 and TRBJ2-7; 9 bases are shared with TRBD1. There are 16 residues in the CDR3. CDR1 and CDR2 (germline): SGHRS, YFSETQ. The ends lost 0 bases at V and 5 bases at J; junction bases unmatched: 9. In DNA form, the CDR3 reads TGCGCCAGCAGCTTGGATGGGGACAGGGCTGTCCACGAGCAGTACTTC. It specifies CASSLDGDRAVHEQYF.

As concerns this clone: The junction departs from germline at one end; a sequencing error may be responsible. This chain links TRBV7-7 with TRBJ2-2; D unclear. There are 12 residues in the CDR3. Germline values: CDR1 SSHAT, CDR2 FNYEAQ (reference sequence). The CDR3 here is CASSPVAGELFF. The CDR3 coding sequence is TGTGCTAGCAGCCCGGTCGCCGGGGAGCTGTTTTTT.

The chain has TRBV4-1 and TRBJ2-1, with TRBD2 as a possible D gene (6 bases). V shed 3 bases and J shed 2 bases, with 14 bases lying between them. This CDR3 spans 16 amino acids. CDR1 and CDR2 (germline): MGHRA, YSYEKL. In DNA, the CDR3 is TGCGCCAGCAGCCATGGGCCTAGCGAAGCCTACAATGAGCAGTTCTTC. Its translation is CASSHGPSEAYNEQFF.

The chain uses TRBV6-6 and TRBJ1-2; D gene uncertain. V lost 0 bases and J 1 base, leaving 6 bases between the germline ends. The CDR3 is made up of 14 amino acids. Per germline, CDR1 MNHNY and CDR2 SVGAGI (reference sequence). The CDR3 DNA is TGTGCCAGCAGTTACTCGGATCATAACTATGGCTACACCTTC. It codes for CASSYSDHNYGYTF.

This chain uses TRBV5-1 with TRBJ2-1; 9 nucleotides align to TRBD1. The junction had 5 bases not matched to a gene; V was cut back by 4 bases and J by 0 bases. The germline V gene encodes CDR1 SGHRS and CDR2 YFSETQ. The CDR3 has 16 residues. The chain's CDR3 is CASSQQQGASYNEQFF. The CDR3 nucleotides are TGCGCCAGCAGCCAACAACAGGGGGCCTCCTACAATGAGCAGTTCTTC.

The rearrangement joins TRBV18 to TRBJ2-7; D tentatively reads TRBD1 or TRBD2 (5 bases each). Germline CDR1 is KGHSH and CDR2 is LQKENI. The V end lost 5 bases, the J end lost 5 bases, and 16 bases lay between the germline ends. CDR3 length: 14 amino acids. Written as DNA, the CDR3 is TGTGCCAGCTCATCATTGACCAGGGAGCACGAGCAGTACTTC. Translated, it gives CASSSLTREHEQYF.

J is TRBJ1-2 and V is TRBV28, with no clear D. Between the trimmed V and J ends, which lost 6 bases and 2 bases, there was a span of 7 bases. Germline V gene sequence: CDR1 MDHEN, CDR2 SYDVKM. The CDR3 length is 12 residues. This CDR3 reads CASRSENYGYTF. The CDR3 nucleotides are TGTGCCAGCAGATCGGAAAACTATGGCTACACCTTC.